The clone carrying this TCR beta chain was counted many times. The antigen remains undetermined. Just one base apart from a much larger clone, this may be a read error. Authors' processing steps: Construction of a distant-metastasis classifier for papillary thyroid cancer relied on CDR3 differences across clinicopathological groups. TCRdb re-called clones from the PCR reads using MiXCR. The V and J calls reflect TCRdb's pipeline rather than the authors' work. The sample records some 33,000 clones, roughly 7.1% being singletons. These data belong to a study of metastatic and nonmetastatic thyroid tumors. On the study more broadly: Blood and tumor or nodule tissue repertoires from malignant and benign thyroid patients were compared.

All patients were treatment-naive before thyroid surgery. Overall study findings and caveats: Malignant thyroid tumors reportedly exceeded benign nodules significantly in TCR beta diversity, with the difference appearing in blood and tumor.

The sequenced sample was blood. The sequence came from a female donor with papillary thyroid cancer or a benign thyroid nodule (not recorded which). Some clones in this sample may be carry-over from other donors' samples.

The CDR3 loop reads CASRSPGRGNSPPHF. The CDR3 coding sequence is TGTGCCAGCAGGTCCCCGGGCAGAGGGAATTCACCCCCCCACTTT. V gene TRBV27 combines with J gene TRBJ1-6; D is unclear. This CDR3 is 15 amino acids long. The germline gives CDR1 MNHEY, CDR2 SMNVEV (reference sequence).